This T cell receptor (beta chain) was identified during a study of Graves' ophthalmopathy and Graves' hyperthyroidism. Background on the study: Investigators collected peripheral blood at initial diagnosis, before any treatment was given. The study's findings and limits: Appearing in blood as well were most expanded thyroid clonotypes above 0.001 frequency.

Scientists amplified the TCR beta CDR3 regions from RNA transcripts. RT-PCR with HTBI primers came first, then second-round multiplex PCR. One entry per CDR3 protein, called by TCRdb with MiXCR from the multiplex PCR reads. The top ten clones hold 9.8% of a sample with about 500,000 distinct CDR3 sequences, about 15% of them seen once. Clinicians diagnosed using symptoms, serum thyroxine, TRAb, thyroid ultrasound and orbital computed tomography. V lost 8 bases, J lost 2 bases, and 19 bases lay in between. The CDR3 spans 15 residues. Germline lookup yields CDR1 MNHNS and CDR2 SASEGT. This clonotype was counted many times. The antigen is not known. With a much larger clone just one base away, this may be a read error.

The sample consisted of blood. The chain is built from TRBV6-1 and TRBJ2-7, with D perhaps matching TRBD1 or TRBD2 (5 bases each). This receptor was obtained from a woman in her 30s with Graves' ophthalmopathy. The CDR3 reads CASGDQTLRTYEQYF. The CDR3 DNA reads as TGTGCCAGCGGGGACCAGACTCTAAGAACCTACGAGCAGTACTTC.